The clone carrying this T cell receptor beta chain was picked up one time. As yet, its antigen is unknown. Researchers ran the PCR with 60 Vbeta and 13 Jbeta primers. In the authors' workflow: Later analysis identified tens of millions of unique TCR beta chains, 8.5 million to 13 million shared. The repertoire was sequenced with immunoSEQ multiplex PCR; TCRdb's copy has only in-frame clones and lacks some. Clone size and V and J calls were adopted from that table, with D and trimming inferred from the DNA. The sample includes tens of thousands of clones, roughly three quarters seen only once; the top ten take 3% to 4.5%. The sample originates from a study of cytomegalovirus exposure and HLA in healthy donors. Turning to the study itself: Tens of millions of unique TCRs from HLA-typed donors were held in an early data release.

Study-level findings and limits: Previous analysis showed most TCR beta V segments were productive about 87% or about 30% of the time. Most of the CMV-associated TCR beta chains (in a later analysis) appeared to be HLA-restricted.

Looked up from germline, CDR1 is MDHEN and CDR2 is SYDVKM. Deletions cut 1 base from V and 7 bases from J, with 11 bases between. This CDR3 region has 14 residues. Sequences were obtained from PBMCs. The sequence came from a man aged 25-45 years in good health and CMV-seronegative. This chain uses TRBV28 with TRBJ2-4; possibly TRBD2 for D (7 bases). The CDR3 DNA reads TGTGCCAGCAGTTTATCGGGGGGCAAGAACATTCAGTACTTC. Its translation: CASSLSGGKNIQYF.